The sample holds one count of the clone carrying this T cell receptor beta chain. These data are taken from a study of T cell responses to AZD1222 COVID-19 vaccine. TCRdb's copy holds only in-frame clones and misses some; the assay was immunoSEQ multiplex PCR. The top ten clones hold about 12% of a sample with about 130,000 clones, 86% of them seen once. This CDR3 is 17 amino acids long. CDR1 is LGHNA, CDR2 YSLEER, per germline. Losses at the gene ends were 0 bases for V and 7 bases for J; bases not matched to a gene: 12. This clonotype was obtained from an adult in good health. Sequencing used peripheral blood, obtained on day 0 of AZD1222 vaccination. The rearrangement links TRBV4-3 to TRBJ1-2; 9 nucleotides align to TRBD1. The CDR3 bases are TGCGCCAGCAGCCAAGATCTTCTGGGACAGGGTGGATTTGGCTACACCTTC. Its translation is CASSQDLLGQGGFGYTF.